This T cell receptor (beta chain) is from a study of immune cell composition in non-small cell lung cancer. Study-wide results and caveats: In adenocarcinoma, maximal tumour-associated clone frequency tracked TIL tumour reactivity.

Worth noting for this clone: Its antigen is currently unknown. The sample holds other DNA sequences that translate to the same CDR3.

Measured with immunoSEQ multiplex PCR; TCRdb has only the in-frame clones, and not every one. The sample records about 7,600 clones, around 80% being singletons. This TCR was recovered from a human donor with non-small cell lung cancer. The sequencing input was lung tumor tissue.

The DNA of the CDR3 is TGCAGTGCCCTGGGGGGGGAGACCCAGTACTTC. Protein product: CSALGGETQYF. V gene TRBV20-1 combines with J gene TRBJ2-5; TRBD2 matches at 7 bases. V was pared by 6 bases and J by 5 bases, with 3 bases of the junction left unmatched. Per germline, CDR1 DFQATT and CDR2 SNEGSKA (reference sequence). This CDR3 region has 11 residues.